This T cell receptor beta chain was captured in a study of OX40 agonist ivuxolimab in advanced cancers. Concerning the study at large: Ivuxolimab was a fully human IgG2 agonistic monoclonal antibody targeting the costimulatory receptor OX40 (CD134). Among the roughly 54 dose-escalation patients, some 20 had hepatocellular carcinoma, about 15 melanoma, 9 renal cell carcinoma and 9 head and neck cancer. In the dose-escalation cohort, 82.7% of patients were male, and the mean age was roughly 60 years with a range of about 23 to 79. The monotherapy dose-escalation portion (N ≈ 52 patients) of the phase I ivuxolimab trial is reported in the paper. Prior anti-PD-1, anti-PD-L1 or anti-CTLA-4 therapy was permitted, and checkpoint inhibitors had been received by under 50% of dose-escalation patients. Intravenous ivuxolimab was administered to patients every 2 weeks at six dose levels: 0.01, 0.1, 0.3, 1.5, 3 and 10 mg/kg. Partial responses were achieved by three dose-escalation patients, of whom one had hepatocellular carcinoma and two had cutaneous melanoma. Peripheral TCRbeta sequencing aimed to test whether ivuxolimab altered TCR sequence diversity and caused clonal T-cell expansion.

The CDR3 runs 15 amino acids, cysteine and phenylalanine included. Solely the CDR3 DNA is kept, with 45 bases framed from the first base. Patients with autoimmune disease history or receiving systemic immunosuppression were excluded from the trial. In every dose cohort, peripheral blood was drawn for TCR sequencing at baseline, cycle 4 day 1, and cycle 7 day 1. Samples came from an open-label, multicenter, first-in-human phase I dose-escalation trial of ivuxolimab. The trial enrolled adults with locally advanced or metastatic head and neck squamous cell, hepatocellular, melanoma or renal cell carcinoma. CD4+ and CD8+ T cells were sorted separately from peripheral blood before TCR sequencing. Genomic DNA was extracted from sorted cells for sequencing of the TCRbeta CDR3 region. The immunoSEQ Assay was used for sequencing of TCRbeta CDR3 regions. Imported from immuneACCESS, the table was reduced by TCRdb to in-frame sequences with V and J called. These copies leave out some clones; in studies compared against another copy, an unresolved V gene accounts for under half, and the cause of the remainder is not known. This sample holds roughly 80,000 clones; roughly 82% were observed only once. 6.5% to 7.5% of the sample comes from the top ten.

The research as a whole found: Low levels of normalized T-cell clonal expansion were also seen in some patients who did not respond. After ivuxolimab, CD8+ T cells had more expanded clones than CD4+ T cells on average. At doses of 0.1 to 3.0 mg/kg, clonal expansion of both CD4+ and CD8+ T cells in blood was seen between baseline and week 6. The antigen specificity of the peripheral T cells that underwent clonal expansion was not determined. In the 0.1-3.0 mg/kg groups, partial responders had among the lowest normalized peripheral clonal expansion, particularly in CD8+ T cells.

About this clone: The antigen this receptor binds is unknown. Base qualities are not recorded, but no much larger clone differs from it by a single base.

Specimen: CD4+ or CD8+ T cells sorted from blood, collected in a trial of the OX40 agonist ivuxolimab. The chain is assembled from TRBV21-1 and TRBJ1-6; the table's D call of TRBD1 was not tested on the DNA. TRBV21-1 is described as a pseudogene. The sequence was collected from an adult with an advanced solid tumor such as melanoma, head and neck, liver or kidney cancer. This receptor has the CDR3 CASSKRRGRYSPLHF. The DNA is TGTGCCAGCAGCAAACGAAGGGGTCGGTATTCACCCCTCCACTTT.